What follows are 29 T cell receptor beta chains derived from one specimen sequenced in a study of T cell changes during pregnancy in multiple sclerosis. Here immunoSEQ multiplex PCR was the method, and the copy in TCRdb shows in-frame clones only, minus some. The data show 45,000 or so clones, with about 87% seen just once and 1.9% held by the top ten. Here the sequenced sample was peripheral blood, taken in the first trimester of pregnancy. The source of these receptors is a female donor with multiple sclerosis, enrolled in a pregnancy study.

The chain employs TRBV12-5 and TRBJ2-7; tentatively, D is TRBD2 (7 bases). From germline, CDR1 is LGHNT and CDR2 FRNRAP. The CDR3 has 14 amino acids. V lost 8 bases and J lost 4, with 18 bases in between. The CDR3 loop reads CASKSLGGAYEQYF. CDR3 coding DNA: TGTGCTAGTAAGTCCTTGGGGGGGGCGTACGAGCAGTACTTC.

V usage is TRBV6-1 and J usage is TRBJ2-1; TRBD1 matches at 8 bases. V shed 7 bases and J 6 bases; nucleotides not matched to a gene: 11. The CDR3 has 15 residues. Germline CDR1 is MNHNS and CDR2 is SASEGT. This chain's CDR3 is CASTGGQGESNEQFF. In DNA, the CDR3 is TGTGCCAGCACCGGAGGACAGGGAGAATCCAATGAGCAGTTCTTC.

The CDR3 protein is CASGDRVPFF. In DNA, the CDR3 is TGTGCCAGCGGAGACAGGGTTCCTTTCTTT. The chain is built from TRBV6-1 and TRBJ1-1; the match to TRBD1 covers 7 bases. The germline gives CDR1 MNHNS, CDR2 SASEGT. The CDR3 is 10 residues long. Trimming at V came to 8 bases and at J to 12 bases, leaving 6 bases not matched to a gene.

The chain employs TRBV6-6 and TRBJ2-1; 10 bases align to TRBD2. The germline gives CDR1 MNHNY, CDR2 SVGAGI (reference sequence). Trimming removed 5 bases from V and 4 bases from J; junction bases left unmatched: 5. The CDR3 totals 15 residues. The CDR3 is CASSVSGGPYNEQFF. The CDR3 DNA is TGTGCCAGCAGTGTTAGCGGGGGGCCGTACAATGAGCAGTTCTTC.

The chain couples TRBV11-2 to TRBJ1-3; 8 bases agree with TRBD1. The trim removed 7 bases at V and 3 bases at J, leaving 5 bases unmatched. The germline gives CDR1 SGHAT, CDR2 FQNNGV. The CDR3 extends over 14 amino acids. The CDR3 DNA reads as TGTGCCAGCAACCAGGGGGCCTATGGAAACACCATATATTTT. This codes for CASNQGAYGNTIYF.

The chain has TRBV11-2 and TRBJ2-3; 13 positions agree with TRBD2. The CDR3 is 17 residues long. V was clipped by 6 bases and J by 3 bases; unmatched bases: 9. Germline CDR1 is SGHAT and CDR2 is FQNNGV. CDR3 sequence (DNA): TGTGCCAGCAGTTTGACTAGCGGGGGGACAAGGACAGATACGCAGTATTTT. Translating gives CASSLTSGGTRTDTQYF.

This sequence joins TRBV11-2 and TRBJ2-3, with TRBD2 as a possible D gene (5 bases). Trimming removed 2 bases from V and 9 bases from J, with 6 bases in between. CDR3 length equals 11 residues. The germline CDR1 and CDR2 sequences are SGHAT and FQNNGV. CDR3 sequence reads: CASSLPGTQYF. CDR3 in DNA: TGTGCCAGCAGCTTACCGGGGACGCAGTATTTT.

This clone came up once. The CDR3 reads CAWSNRGPGSPLHF. The CDR3 nucleotides are TGTGCCTGGAGTAACAGGGGACCAGGTTCACCCCTCCACTTT. The chain recombines TRBV30 with TRBJ1-6, with 7 bases aligning to TRBD1. In germline, CDR1 is GTSNPN, CDR2 SVGIG (reference sequence). This CDR3 contains 14 residues. Unmatched junction bases numbered 7, after V lost 2 bases and J lost 9 bases.

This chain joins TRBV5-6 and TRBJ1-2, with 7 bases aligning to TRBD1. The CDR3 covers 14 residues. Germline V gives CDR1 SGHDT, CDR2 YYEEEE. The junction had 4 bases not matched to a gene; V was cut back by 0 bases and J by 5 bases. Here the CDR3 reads CASSLDRGRYGYTF. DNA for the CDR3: TGTGCCAGCAGCTTGGACAGGGGCAGGTATGGCTACACCTTC.

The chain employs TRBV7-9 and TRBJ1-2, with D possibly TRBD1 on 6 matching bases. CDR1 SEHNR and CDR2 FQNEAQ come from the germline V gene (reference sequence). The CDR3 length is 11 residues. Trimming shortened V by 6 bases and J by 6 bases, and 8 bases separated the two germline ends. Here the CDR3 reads CASSAGDGYTF. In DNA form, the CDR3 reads TGTGCCAGCAGTGCAGGGGATGGCTACACCTTC.

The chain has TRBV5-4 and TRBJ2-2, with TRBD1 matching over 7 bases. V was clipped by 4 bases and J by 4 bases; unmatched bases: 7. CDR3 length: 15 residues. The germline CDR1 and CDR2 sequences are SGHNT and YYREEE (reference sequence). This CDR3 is CASSEFQGVTGELFF. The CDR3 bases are TGTGCCAGCAGCGAATTCCAGGGGGTCACCGGGGAGCTGTTTTTT. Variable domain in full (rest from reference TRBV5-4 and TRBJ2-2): ETGVTQSPTHLIKTRGQQVTLRCSSQSGHNTVSWYQQALGQGPQFIFQYYREEENGRGNFPPRFSGLQFPNYSSELNVNALELDDSALYLCASSEFQGVTGELFFGEGSRLTVL.

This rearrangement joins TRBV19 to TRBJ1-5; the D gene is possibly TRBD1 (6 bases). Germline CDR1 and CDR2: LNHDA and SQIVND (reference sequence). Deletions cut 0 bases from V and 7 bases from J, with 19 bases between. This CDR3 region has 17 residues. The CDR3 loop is CASSIDPPGAGVQPQHF. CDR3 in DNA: TGTGCCAGTAGTATAGATCCGCCAGGGGCGGGGGTGCAGCCCCAGCATTTT.

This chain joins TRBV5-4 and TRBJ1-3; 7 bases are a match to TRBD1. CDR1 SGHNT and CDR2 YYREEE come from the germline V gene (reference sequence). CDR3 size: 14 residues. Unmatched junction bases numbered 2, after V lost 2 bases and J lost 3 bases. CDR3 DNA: TGTGCCAGCAGCTTACAGGGGCATGGAAACACCATATATTTT. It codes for CASSLQGHGNTIYF.

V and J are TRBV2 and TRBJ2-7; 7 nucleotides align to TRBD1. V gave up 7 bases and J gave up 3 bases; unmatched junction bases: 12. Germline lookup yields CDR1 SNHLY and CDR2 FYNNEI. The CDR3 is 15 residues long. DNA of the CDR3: TGTGCCAGCAACTTCCGTCGGGACAGCTTCTACGAGCAGTACTTC. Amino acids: CASNFRRDSFYEQYF.

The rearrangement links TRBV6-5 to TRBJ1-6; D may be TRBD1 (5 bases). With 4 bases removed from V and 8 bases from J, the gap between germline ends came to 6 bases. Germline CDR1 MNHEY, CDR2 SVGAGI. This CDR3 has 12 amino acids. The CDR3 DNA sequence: TGTGCCAGCAGTTTCAGGGATTCACCCCTCCACTTT. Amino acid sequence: CASSFRDSPLHF.

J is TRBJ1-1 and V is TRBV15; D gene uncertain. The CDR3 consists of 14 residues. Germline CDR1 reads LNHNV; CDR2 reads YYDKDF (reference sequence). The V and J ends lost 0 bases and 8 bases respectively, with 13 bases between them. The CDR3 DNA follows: TGTGCCACCAGCAGAGATCCCTTGCTTCAGGAAGCTTTCTTT. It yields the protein CATSRDPLLQEAFF.

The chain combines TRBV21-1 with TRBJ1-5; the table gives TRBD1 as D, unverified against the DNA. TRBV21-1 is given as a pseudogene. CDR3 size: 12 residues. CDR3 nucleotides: TGTGCCAGAAGACAGGGGGATCAGCCCCAGCATTTT. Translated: CARRQGDQPQHF.

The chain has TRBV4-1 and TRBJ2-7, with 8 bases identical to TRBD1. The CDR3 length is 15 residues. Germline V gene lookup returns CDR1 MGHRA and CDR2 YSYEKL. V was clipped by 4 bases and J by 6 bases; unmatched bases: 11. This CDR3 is CASSLLQGAKREQYF. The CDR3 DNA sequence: TGCGCCAGCAGCCTTCTCCAGGGGGCAAAGCGCGAGCAGTACTTC.

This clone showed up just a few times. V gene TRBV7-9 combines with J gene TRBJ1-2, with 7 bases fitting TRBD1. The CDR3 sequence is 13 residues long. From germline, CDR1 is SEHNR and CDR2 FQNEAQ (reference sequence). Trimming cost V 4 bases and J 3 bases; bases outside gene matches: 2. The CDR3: CASSWTGDYGYTF. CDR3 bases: TGTGCCAGCAGCTGGACAGGCGACTATGGCTACACCTTC.

The CDR3 DNA follows: TGCGCCAGCAGCTACGACAGGGCGAACACTGAAGCTTTCTTT. This codes for CASSYDRANTEAFF. The V call is TRBV5-1, the J call TRBJ1-1; the match to TRBD1 covers 7 bases. Germline V gene data show CDR1 as SGHRS and CDR2 as YFSETQ. J gave up 1 base and V 3 bases, and 3 bases lay outside the gene matches. The CDR3 runs 14 residues.

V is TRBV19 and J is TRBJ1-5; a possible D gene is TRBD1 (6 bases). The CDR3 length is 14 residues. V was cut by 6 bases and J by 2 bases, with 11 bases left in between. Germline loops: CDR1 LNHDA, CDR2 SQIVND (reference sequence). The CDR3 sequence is CASSPQGGNQPQHF. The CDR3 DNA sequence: TGTGCCAGTAGCCCACAGGGTGGCAATCAGCCCCAGCATTTT.

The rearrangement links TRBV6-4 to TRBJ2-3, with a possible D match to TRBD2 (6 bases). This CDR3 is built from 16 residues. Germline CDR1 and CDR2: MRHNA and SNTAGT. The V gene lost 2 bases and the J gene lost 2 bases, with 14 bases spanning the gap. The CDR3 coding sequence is TGTGCCAGCAGTGACGACCCGGAGGGAGCCACAGATACGCAGTATTTT. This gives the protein CASSDDPEGATDTQYF.

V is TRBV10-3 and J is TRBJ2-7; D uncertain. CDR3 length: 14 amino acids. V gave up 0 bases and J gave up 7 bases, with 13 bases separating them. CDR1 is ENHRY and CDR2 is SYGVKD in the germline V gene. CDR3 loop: CAISESVQVGEQYF. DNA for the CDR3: TGTGCCATCAGTGAGTCGGTGCAGGTGGGTGAGCAGTACTTC.

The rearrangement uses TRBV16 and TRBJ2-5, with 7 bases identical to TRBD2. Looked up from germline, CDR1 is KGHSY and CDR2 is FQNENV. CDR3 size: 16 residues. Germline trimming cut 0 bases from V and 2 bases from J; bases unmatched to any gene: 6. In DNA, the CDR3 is TGTGCCAGCAGCCAATCGAAGGCTAGCGGACAAGAGACCCAGTACTTC. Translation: CASSQSKASGQETQYF.

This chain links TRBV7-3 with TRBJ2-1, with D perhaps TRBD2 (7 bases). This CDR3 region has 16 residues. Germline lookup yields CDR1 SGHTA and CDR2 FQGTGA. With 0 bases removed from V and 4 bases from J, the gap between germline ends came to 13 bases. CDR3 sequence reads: CASSLTSAGAYNEQFF. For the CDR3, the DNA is TGTGCCAGCAGCTTAACTTCGGCGGGGGCTTACAATGAGCAGTTCTTC.

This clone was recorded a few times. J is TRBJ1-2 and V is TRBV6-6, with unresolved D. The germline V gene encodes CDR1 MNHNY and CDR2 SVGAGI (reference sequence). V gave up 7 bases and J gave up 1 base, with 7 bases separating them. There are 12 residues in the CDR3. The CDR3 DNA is TGTGCCAGCAATAGAGATAACTATGGCTACACCTTC. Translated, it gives CASNRDNYGYTF.

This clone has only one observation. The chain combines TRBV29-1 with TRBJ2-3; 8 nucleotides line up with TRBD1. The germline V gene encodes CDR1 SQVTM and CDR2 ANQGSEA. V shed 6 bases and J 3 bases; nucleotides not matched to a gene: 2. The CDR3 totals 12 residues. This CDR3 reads CSVRGQTDTQYF. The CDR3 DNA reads TGCAGCGTCAGGGGGCAAACAGATACGCAGTATTTT.

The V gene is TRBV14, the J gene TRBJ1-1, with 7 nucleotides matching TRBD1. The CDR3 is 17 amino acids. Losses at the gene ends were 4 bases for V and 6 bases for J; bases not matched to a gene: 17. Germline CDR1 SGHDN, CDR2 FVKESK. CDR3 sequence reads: CASSPVGGTEFSSEAFF. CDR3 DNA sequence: TGTGCCAGCAGCCCCGTAGGGGGGACAGAATTTTCGTCTGAAGCTTTCTTT.

CDR3 DNA sequence: TGCGCCAGCAGCCATCTCGGAGGGCCCCCTGGAACTGAAGCTTTCTTT. This codes for CASSHLGGPPGTEAFF. The chain has TRBV4-1 and TRBJ1-1; no reliable D call. Germline values: CDR1 MGHRA, CDR2 YSYEKL. Trimming took off 3 bases at V and 5 bases at J, with 19 bases between the two ends. CDR3 length: 16 amino acids.